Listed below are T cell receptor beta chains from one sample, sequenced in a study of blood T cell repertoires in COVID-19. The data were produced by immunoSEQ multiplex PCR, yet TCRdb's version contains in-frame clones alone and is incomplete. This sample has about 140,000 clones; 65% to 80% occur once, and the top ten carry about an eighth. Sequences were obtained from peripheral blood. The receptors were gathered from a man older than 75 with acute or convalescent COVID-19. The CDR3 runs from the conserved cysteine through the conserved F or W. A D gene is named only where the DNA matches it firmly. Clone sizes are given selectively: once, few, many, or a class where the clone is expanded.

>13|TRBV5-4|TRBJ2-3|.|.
CASSPEGGDTQYF
TGTGCCAGCAGCCCGGAAGGAGGTGATACGCAGTATTTT
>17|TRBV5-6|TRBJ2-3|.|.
CASSATLQGELTDTQYF
TGTGCCAGCAGCGCCACCTTACAGGGAGAACTCACGGATACGCAGTATTTT
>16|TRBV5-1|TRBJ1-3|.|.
CASSPQGVSSGNTIYF
TGCGCCAGCAGCCCGCAGGGCGTCAGCTCTGGAAACACCATATATTTT
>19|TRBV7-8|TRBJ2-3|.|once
CASSLVFGDSPIDTDTQYF
TGTGCCAGCAGCTTAGTTTTTGGCGACAGTCCGATCGACACAGATACGCAGTATTTT
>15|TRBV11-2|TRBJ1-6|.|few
CASSLVGQYNSPLHF
TGTGCCAGCAGCCTAGTAGGACAGTATAATTCACCCCTCCACTTT
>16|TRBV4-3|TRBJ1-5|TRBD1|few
CASSQDTGQGIQPQHF
TGCGCCAGCAGCCAAGATACGGGACAGGGGATTCAGCCCCAGCATTTT
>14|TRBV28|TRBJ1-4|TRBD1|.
CASSGGTGYEKLFF
TGTGCCAGCAGTGGGGGGACAGGGTATGAAAAACTGTTTTTT
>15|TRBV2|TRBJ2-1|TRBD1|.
CASSVRQGSYNEQFF
TGTGCCAGCAGTGTCCGACAGGGCTCCTACAATGAGCAGTTCTTC
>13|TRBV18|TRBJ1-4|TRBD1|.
CASSTGDGEKLFF
TGTGCCAGCTCGACAGGGGACGGTGAAAAACTGTTTTTT
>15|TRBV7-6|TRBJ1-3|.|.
CASSPPAGSGNTIYF
TGTGCCAGCAGCCCGCCCGCCGGCTCTGGAAACACCATATATTTT
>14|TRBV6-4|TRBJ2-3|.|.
CASSVSYFTDTQYF
TGTGCCAGCAGTGTGAGTTATTTCACAGATACGCAGTATTTT
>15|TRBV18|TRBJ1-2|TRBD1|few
CASSPGETGAYGYTF
TGTGCCAGCTCACCGGGGGAAACAGGGGCCTATGGCTACACCTTC
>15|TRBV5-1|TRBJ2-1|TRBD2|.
CASTQTSGGNNEQFF
TGCGCCAGCACCCAGACTAGCGGGGGAAACAATGAGCAGTTCTTC
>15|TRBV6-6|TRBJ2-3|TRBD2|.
CASSRLAGGGDTQYF
TGTGCCAGCAGTCGACTAGCGGGGGGCGGGGATACGCAGTATTTT
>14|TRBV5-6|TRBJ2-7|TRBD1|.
CASSQGQGANEQYF
TGTGCCAGCAGCCAGGGACAGGGGGCTAACGAGCAGTACTTC
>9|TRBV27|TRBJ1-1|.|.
CAGGFEAFF
TGTGCCGGGGGGTTTGAAGCTTTCTTT
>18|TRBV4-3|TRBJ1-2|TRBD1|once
CASSQDPRRTGARYGYTF
TGCGCCAGCAGCCAAGATCCTCGTAGGACAGGGGCTAGGTATGGCTACACCTTC
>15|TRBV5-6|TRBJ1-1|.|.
CASSLVAGDYTEAFF
TGTGCCAGCAGCTTGGTTGCGGGAGATTACACTGAAGCTTTCTTT
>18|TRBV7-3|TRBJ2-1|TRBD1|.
CASSLKLTGQGPYNEQFF
TGTGCCAGCAGCTTAAAACTCACGGGACAGGGACCCTACAATGAGCAGTTCTTC
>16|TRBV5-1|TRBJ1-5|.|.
CASSPLAGGSNQPQHF
TGCGCCAGCAGCCCTCTCGCGGGGGGGAGCAATCAGCCCCAGCATTTT
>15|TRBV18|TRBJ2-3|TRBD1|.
CASSLGGQGPDTQYF
TGTGCCAGCTCCCTCGGAGGACAGGGGCCAGATACGCAGTATTTT
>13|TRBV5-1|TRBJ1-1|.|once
CASSSGVNTEAFF
TGCGCCAGCAGTTCAGGGGTAAACACTGAAGCTTTCTTT
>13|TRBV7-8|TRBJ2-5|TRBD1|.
CASSQTGYATQYF
TGTGCCAGCAGCCAGACAGGGTATGCGACCCAGTACTTC
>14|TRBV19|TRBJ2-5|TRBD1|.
CASSTRTGEETQYF
TGTGCCAGTAGTACGCGGACAGGGGAGGAGACCCAGTACTTC
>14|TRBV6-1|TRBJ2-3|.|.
CASSEIGRTDTQYF
TGTGCCAGCAGTGAAATCGGCAGGACAGATACGCAGTATTTT
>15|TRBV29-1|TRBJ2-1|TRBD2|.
CSVLAGGPSYNEQFF
TGCAGCGTACTAGCGGGGGGGCCATCCTACAATGAGCAGTTCTTC
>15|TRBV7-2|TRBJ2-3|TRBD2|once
CASSPSGPRGDTQYF
TGTGCCAGCAGCCCTAGCGGGCCCCGGGGAGATACGCAGTATTTT
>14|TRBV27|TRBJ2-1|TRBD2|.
CASSSRGGSNEQFF
TGTGCCAGCAGTTCCCGGGGGGGATCCAATGAGCAGTTCTTC
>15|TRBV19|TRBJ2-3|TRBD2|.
CASSMGLAGGDTQYF
TGTGCCAGTAGTATGGGACTAGCGGGGGGAGATACGCAGTATTTT
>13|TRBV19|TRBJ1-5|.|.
CASSPGGNQPQHF
TGTGCCAGTAGCCCGGGGGGCAATCAGCCCCAGCATTTT
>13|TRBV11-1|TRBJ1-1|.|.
CASSLNWQGIAFF
TGTGCCAGCAGCTTAAATTGGCAGGGGATAGCTTTCTTT
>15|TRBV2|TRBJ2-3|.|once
CASIKLAISTDTQYF
TGTGCCAGCATTAAACTCGCTATTAGCACAGATACGCAGTATTTT
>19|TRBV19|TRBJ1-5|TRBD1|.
CASSPSGTGAMGSNQPQHF
TGTGCCAGTAGTCCCTCCGGGACAGGGGCTATGGGCAGCAATCAGCCCCAGCATTTT
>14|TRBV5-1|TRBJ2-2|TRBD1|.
CASSLGDSTGELFF
TGCGCCAGCAGCTTGGGGGACAGCACCGGGGAGCTGTTTTTT
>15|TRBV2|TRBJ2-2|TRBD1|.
CASSRTEGASGELFF
TGTGCCAGCAGCCGAACTGAGGGGGCCAGCGGGGAGCTGTTTTTT
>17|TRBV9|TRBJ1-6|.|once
CASSVSLGGGSNSPLHF
TGTGCCAGCAGCGTCTCTCTCGGTGGCGGGAGTAATTCACCCCTCCACTTT
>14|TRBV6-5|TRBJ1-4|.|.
CASNLGPYNEKLFF
TGTGCCAGCAACCTGGGGCCTTATAATGAAAAACTGTTTTTT
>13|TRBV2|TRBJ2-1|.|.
CASLRQAYNEQFF
TGTGCCAGCCTGAGACAGGCCTACAATGAGCAGTTCTTC
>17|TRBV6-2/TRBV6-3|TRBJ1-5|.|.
CASSYDLGQHSNQPQHF
TGTGCCAGCAGTTACGACCTCGGACAGCATAGCAATCAGCCCCAGCATTTT
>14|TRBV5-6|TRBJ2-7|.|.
CASSFRAGGVEQYF
TGTGCCAGCAGCTTCCGGGCCGGAGGGGTCGAGCAGTACTTC
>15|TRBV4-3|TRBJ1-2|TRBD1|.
CASSQVGQGWNGYTF
TGCGCCAGCAGCCAAGTAGGACAGGGATGGAATGGCTACACCTTC
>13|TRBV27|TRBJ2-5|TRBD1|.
CASSDRDQETQYF
TGTGCCAGCAGTGACAGGGACCAAGAGACCCAGTACTTC
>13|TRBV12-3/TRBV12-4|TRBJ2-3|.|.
CASSPSTAVMQYF
TGTGCCAGCAGTCCCTCGACAGCCGTTATGCAGTATTTT
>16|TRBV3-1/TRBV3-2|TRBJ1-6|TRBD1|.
CASSPWDRGPNSPLHF
TGTGCCAGCAGCCCTTGGGACAGGGGGCCGAATTCACCCCTCCACTTT
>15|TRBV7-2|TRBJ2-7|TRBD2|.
CASSLGLAGTYEQYF
TGTGCCAGCAGCCTGGGACTAGCGGGGACCTACGAGCAGTACTTC
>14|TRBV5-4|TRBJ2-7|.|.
CASTDRSGSYEQYF
TGTGCCAGCACCGATCGAAGCGGGTCCTACGAGCAGTACTTC
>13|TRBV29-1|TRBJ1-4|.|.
CSAAYGGNEKLFF
TGCAGCGCCGCATATGGGGGCAATGAAAAACTGTTTTTT
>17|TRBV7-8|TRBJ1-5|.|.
CASSLNGRTASNQPQHF
TGTGCCAGCAGCTTAAATGGTCGAACAGCTAGCAATCAGCCCCAGCATTTT
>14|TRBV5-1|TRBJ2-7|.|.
CASSPRGLSYEQYF
TGCGCCAGCAGCCCGCGGGGTCTTTCCTACGAGCAGTACTTC
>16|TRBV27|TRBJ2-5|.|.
CASSSSSTAYQETQYF
TGTGCCAGCAGTTCATCTTCAACTGCATACCAAGAGACCCAGTACTTC
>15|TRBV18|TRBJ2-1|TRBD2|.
CASRTSGGQGNEQFF
TGTGCCAGCCGCACGAGCGGGGGCCAGGGAAATGAGCAGTTCTTC
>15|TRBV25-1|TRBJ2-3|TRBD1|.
CASSDRGAGTDTQYF
TGTGCCAGCAGCGACAGGGGTGCGGGCACAGATACGCAGTATTTT
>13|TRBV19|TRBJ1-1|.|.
CASSDTQNTEAFF
TGTGCCAGTAGCGACACTCAGAACACTGAAGCTTTCTTT
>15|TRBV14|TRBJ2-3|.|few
CASSQGFQDTDTQYF
TGTGCCAGCAGCCAAGGATTCCAGGACACAGATACGCAGTATTTT
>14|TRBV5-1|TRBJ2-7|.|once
CASSLAPRSYEQYF
TGCGCCAGCAGCTTGGCGCCACGGTCCTACGAGCAGTACTTC
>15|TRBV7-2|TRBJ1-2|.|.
CASSPGTGVNYGYTF
TGTGCCAGCAGCCCAGGAACAGGAGTTAACTATGGCTACACCTTC
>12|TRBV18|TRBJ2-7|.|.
CASSRVLGEQYF
TGTGCCAGCTCCCGGGTTCTTGGCGAGCAGTACTTC
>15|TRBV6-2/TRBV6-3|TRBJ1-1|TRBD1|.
CASSPGTGMNTEAFF
TGTGCCAGCAGTCCCGGGACAGGAATGAACACTGAAGCTTTCTTT